This T cell receptor (beta chain) comes out of a study of T cells in Graves' hyperthyroidism and ophthalmopathy. Study-level background: Once the initial diagnosis was made, peripheral blood was obtained before any treatment.

This clonotype appeared many times. Its antigen is not identified. Whole-study results and caveats: Most thyroid-expanded clonotypes above 0.001 were also found in blood.

CDR1 SGHRS and CDR2 YFSETQ come from the germline V gene. This CDR3 is built from 15 residues. The V end was cut by 0 bases, the J end by 5 bases, with 13 bases between. Researchers took RNA transcripts and amplified the TCR beta CDR3 regions from them. Researchers ran a first-round RT-PCR on the TCR CDR3 using the HTBI primer set. TCRdb itself ran the multiplex PCR reads through MiXCR, one entry per CDR3 protein. The sample has approximately 600,000 distinct CDR3 sequences; roughly 13% are singletons. The V call is TRBV5-1, the J call TRBJ2-3; a possible D gene is TRBD1 (6 bases). Specimen: blood. The receptor was derived from a woman in her thirties with Graves' hyperthyroidism that later progressed to Graves' ophthalmopathy. The CDR3 DNA reads TGCGCCAGCAGCTTGGGGGGGCTAGAGGGAGATACGCAGTATTTT. This encodes CASSLGGLEGDTQYF.